This TCR beta chain was recorded in a study of technical replicates of blood from several donors. This CDR3 has 14 residues. Trimming pared 3 bases from V and 1 base from J, leaving 9 bases between. Germline CDR1 is SGHTA and CDR2 is FQGNSA. Sequenced by immunoSEQ multiplex PCR; TCRdb stores in-frame clones only, minus some. Of about 60,000 clones listed, roughly 86% are singletons. The chain combines TRBV7-2 with TRBJ1-2; TRBD1 is a possible D gene (6 bases). Sequencing input: PBMCs. The TCR comes from a human donor in good health. Some clones in this sample may be carry-over from other donors' samples. CDR3 nucleotides: TGTGCCAGCAGCTTGGGACACAGTAACTATGGCTACACCTTC. It is translated as CASSLGHSNYGYTF.